Below, 13 T cell receptor beta chains from the same sample are listed, as sequenced in a study of blood T cell repertoires in COVID-19. Clones were sequenced by immunoSEQ multiplex PCR, and TCRdb holds only the in-frame ones, with some missing. The sample holds 150,000 to 200,000 clones; about 80% are singletons and the top ten take 22%. The sample consisted of peripheral blood. The receptors stem from a woman older than 75 with acute or convalescent COVID-19.

The rearrangement links TRBV10-3 to TRBJ1-3; D gene uncertain. The CDR3 consists of 13 residues. V shed 6 bases and J shed 0 bases, with 6 bases lying between them. Germline V CDR1 and CDR2: ENHRY, SYGVKD. CDR3 loop: CAIRVVSGNTIYF. In nucleotides, the CDR3 is TGTGCCATCAGGGTAGTCTCTGGAAACACCATATATTTT.

The chain couples TRBV11-3 to TRBJ2-1, with TRBD2 matching over 8 bases. Germline CDR1 is SGHNT and CDR2 is YENEEA. The V gene end was trimmed by 7 bases and the J gene end by 10 bases; junction bases not matched to a gene: 18. This CDR3 has 16 residues. In DNA form, the CDR3 reads TGTGCCAGCAACCATGACCTAGCGGGCCCCGTCTGCGAGCAGTTCTTC. It encodes CASNHDLAGPVCEQFF.

The CDR3 nucleotides are TGTGCTAGTGGTTTGGTAGGGTCTAGCGGATACGAGCAGTACTTC. It encodes CASGLVGSSGYEQYF. The rearrangement uses TRBV12-5 and TRBJ2-7; 7 bases map to TRBD2. The CDR3 has 15 residues. V lost 0 bases to trimming and J lost 4 bases; unmatched junction nucleotides: 6. Germline CDR1 reads LGHNT; CDR2 reads FRNRAP.

This clone was seen only a few times. The V and J genes are TRBV5-1 and TRBJ1-2; the match to TRBD1 covers 8 bases. The germline V gene encodes CDR1 SGHRS and CDR2 YFSETQ. This CDR3 region has 14 residues. V shed 4 bases and J 3 bases; nucleotides not matched to a gene: 5. The CDR3 DNA reads TGCGCCAGCAGCACCACAGGGGGGGACTATGGCTACACCTTC. Protein sequence: CASSTTGGDYGYTF.

In its sample, this clone was seen once. The V gene is TRBV2, the J gene TRBJ2-7; D is perhaps TRBD2 (6 bases). Germline V CDR1 and CDR2: SNHLY, FYNNEI. The CDR3 extends over 13 amino acids. The V end lost 4 bases, the J end lost 2 bases, and 9 bases lay between the germline ends. The chain's CDR3 is CASSGGTPYEQYF. CDR3 in DNA: TGTGCCAGCAGTGGGGGGACTCCCTACGAGCAGTACTTC.

The chain is built from TRBV12-3 or TRBV12-4 and TRBJ2-1, with TRBD1 matching 9 bases. Trimming cost V 4 bases and J 6 bases; bases outside gene matches: 1. The CDR3 loop spans 13 amino acids. CDR3 nucleotides: TGTGCCAGCAGTTGGGACAGGGTCAATGAGCAGTTCTTC. Translating gives CASSWDRVNEQFF.

The gene calls are TRBV2 and TRBJ1-1; a possible D gene is TRBD1 (6 bases). The CDR3 sequence is 12 residues long. Germline CDR1 reads SNHLY; CDR2 reads FYNNEI. V lost 6 bases, J lost 2 bases, and 7 bases lay in between. This chain's CDR3 is CASRQGNTEAFF. Here the CDR3 DNA reads TGTGCCAGCAGACAGGGAAACACTGAAGCTTTCTTT.

The rearrangement uses TRBV10-3 and TRBJ2-5; 8 positions match TRBD1. V trimming: 6 bases; J trimming: 3 bases; junction bases outside the gene matches: 3. The CDR3 consists of 13 residues. CDR1 ENHRY and CDR2 SYGVKD come from the germline V gene. The CDR3 reads CAIRGQGEETQYF. CDR3 bases: TGTGCCATCAGAGGACAGGGAGAAGAGACCCAGTACTTC.

The rearrangement uses TRBV6-2 or TRBV6-3 and TRBJ2-7; no firm D call. Per the germline V gene, CDR1 is MNHEY and CDR2 is SVGEGT. Trimming took off 2 bases at V and 5 bases at J, with 4 bases between the two ends. There are 11 residues in the CDR3. This chain's CDR3 is CASSYVNEQYF. In nucleotides, the CDR3 is TGTGCCAGCAGTTACGTTAACGAGCAGTACTTC.

This sequence joins TRBV19 and TRBJ2-3; the D gene is possibly TRBD2 (6 bases). This CDR3 region has 18 residues. V gave up 4 bases and J gave up 0 bases, with 20 bases separating them. The germline gives CDR1 LNHDA, CDR2 SQIVND (reference sequence). CDR3 in DNA: TGTGCCAGTAGTACCCCTCCCGGGACTGGACCTAGCACAGATACGCAGTATTTT. Protein sequence: CASSTPPGTGPSTDTQYF.

The rearrangement links TRBV27 to TRBJ2-3, with D possibly being TRBD2 (7 bases). V was shortened by 6 bases and J by 1 base, with 20 bases between the two germline ends. Germline V CDR1 and CDR2: MNHEY, SMNVEV (reference sequence). The CDR3 sequence is 17 residues long. In DNA form, the CDR3 reads TGTGCCAGCAGATCTCTGTCCCGGGGGGCGGGCACAGATACGCAGTATTTT. Encoded protein: CASRSLSRGAGTDTQYF.

The chain carries TRBV28 and TRBJ1-1, with 8 bases matching TRBD1. Germline CDR1 and CDR2: MDHEN and SYDVKM. The CDR3 runs to 13 residues. The V gene end was trimmed by 3 bases and the J gene end by 5 bases; junction bases not matched to a gene: 2. This CDR3 is CASSLWDRTEAFF. The CDR3 DNA reads as TGTGCCAGCAGTTTGTGGGACAGGACTGAAGCTTTCTTT. The variable domain in full, completed from reference TRBV28 and TRBJ1-1, reads DVKVTQSSRYLVKRTGEKVFLECVQDMDHENMFWYRQDPGLGLRLIYFSYDVKMKEKGDIPEGYSVSREKKERFSLILESASTNQTSMYLCASSLWDRTEAFFGQGTRLTVV.

The CDR3 coding sequence is TGCGCCAGCAGCTTGGAATCTCCTAACTATGGCTACACCTTC. It yields the protein CASSLESPNYGYTF. This sequence joins TRBV5-1 and TRBJ1-2; D uncertain. The CDR3 sequence is 14 residues long. Germline-derived CDR1 and CDR2 are SGHRS and YFSETQ. Trimming cost V 0 bases and J 0 bases, with 6 bases left between them.